This T cell receptor (beta chain) was profiled in a study of shared clonotypes between healthy human individuals. This CDR3 has 15 amino acids. The germline V gene has CDR1 SQVTM and CDR2 ANQGSEA. Trimming removed 0 bases from V and 0 bases from J; junction bases left unmatched: 5. Clones were read by immunoSEQ multiplex PCR, and TCRdb kept only the in-frame ones, dropping some. The sample consists of 2 million or so clones, 90% to 95% of them appearing once. Sequencing was carried out using naive CD4+ T cells sorted from blood. Stated subset: CD45RA+ positively selected. The chain recombines TRBV29-1 with TRBJ2-7, with TRBD1 matching over 7 bases. This sequence originates from a man between 18 and 35 years old in good health. CDR3 nucleotides: TGCAGCGTTGAAGATTGGACAGGATTCTCCTACGAGCAGTACTTC. Its protein is CSVEDWTGFSYEQYF.